This TCR beta chain is from a study of OX40 agonist ivuxolimab in advanced cancers. Overall study findings and caveats: On average, CD8+ T cells had more expanded clones than CD4+.

A remark on this clone: Its antigen is not known.

The germline V gene encodes CDR1 GTSNPN and CDR2 SVGIG (reference sequence). V lost 4 bases to trimming and J lost 0 bases, with 13 bases between them. The CDR3 is made up of 16 amino acids. Assay used: immunoSEQ multiplex PCR; TCRdb lists only in-frame clones, some missing. The repertoire includes more than 80,000 clones, 88% of them detected once, and roughly 0.7% sits in the top ten. V usage is TRBV30 and J usage is TRBJ1-6; D unresolved. The source is an adult with an advanced solid tumor such as melanoma, head and neck, liver or kidney cancer. The sequencing used CD4+ or CD8+ T cells sorted from blood, collected in a trial of the OX40 agonist ivuxolimab. The CDR3 here is CAWTGGGSSYNSPLHF. CDR3 sequence (DNA): TGTGCCTGGACCGGAGGAGGGAGCTCCTATAATTCACCCCTCCACTTT.